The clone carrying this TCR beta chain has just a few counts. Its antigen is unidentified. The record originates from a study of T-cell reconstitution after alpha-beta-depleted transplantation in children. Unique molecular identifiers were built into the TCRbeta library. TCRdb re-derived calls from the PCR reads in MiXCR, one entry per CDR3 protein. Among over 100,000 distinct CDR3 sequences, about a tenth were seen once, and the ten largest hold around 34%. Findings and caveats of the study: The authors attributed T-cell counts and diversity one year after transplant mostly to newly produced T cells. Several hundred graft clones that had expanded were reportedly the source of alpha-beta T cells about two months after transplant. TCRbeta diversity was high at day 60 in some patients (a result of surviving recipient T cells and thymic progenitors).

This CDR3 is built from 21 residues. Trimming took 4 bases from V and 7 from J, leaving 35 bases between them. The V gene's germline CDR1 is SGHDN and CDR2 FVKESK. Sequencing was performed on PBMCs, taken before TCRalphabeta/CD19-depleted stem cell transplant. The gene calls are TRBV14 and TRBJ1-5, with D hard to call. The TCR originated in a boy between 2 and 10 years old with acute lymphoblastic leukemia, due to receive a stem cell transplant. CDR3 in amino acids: CASSPPRPSGPNPPHEQPQHF. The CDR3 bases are TGTGCCAGCAGCCCCCCCCGGCCAAGCGGGCCAAATCCTCCGCACGAACAGCCCCAGCATTTT.